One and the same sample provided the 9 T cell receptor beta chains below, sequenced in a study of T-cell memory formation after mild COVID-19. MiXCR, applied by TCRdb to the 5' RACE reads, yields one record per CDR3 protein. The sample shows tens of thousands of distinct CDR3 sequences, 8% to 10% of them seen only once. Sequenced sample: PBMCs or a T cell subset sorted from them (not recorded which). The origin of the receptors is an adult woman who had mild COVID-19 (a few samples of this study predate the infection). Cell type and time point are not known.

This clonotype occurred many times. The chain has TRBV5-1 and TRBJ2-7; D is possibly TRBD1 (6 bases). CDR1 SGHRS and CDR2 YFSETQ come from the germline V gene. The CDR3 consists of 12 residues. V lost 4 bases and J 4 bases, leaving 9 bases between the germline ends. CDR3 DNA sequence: TGCGCCAGCAGCGCCGGACAGTACGAGCAGTACTTC. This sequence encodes CASSAGQYEQYF.

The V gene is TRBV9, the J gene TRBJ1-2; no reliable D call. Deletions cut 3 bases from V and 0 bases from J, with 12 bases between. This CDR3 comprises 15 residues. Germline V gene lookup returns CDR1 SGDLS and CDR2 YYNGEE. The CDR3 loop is CASSAPGYTNYGYTF. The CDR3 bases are TGTGCCAGCAGCGCCCCAGGATATACTAACTATGGCTACACCTTC.

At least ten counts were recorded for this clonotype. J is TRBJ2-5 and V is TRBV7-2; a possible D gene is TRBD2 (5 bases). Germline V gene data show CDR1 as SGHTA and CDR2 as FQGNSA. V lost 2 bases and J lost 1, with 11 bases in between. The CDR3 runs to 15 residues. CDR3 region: CASSLSGVSQETQYF. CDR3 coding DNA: TGTGCCAGCAGCTTAAGCGGAGTCAGCCAAGAGACCCAGTACTTC.

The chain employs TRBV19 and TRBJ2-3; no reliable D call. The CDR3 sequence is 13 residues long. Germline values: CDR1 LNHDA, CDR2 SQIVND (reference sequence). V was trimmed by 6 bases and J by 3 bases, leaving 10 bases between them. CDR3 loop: CASSLTWTDTQYF. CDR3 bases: TGTGCCAGTAGCCTCACTTGGACAGATACGCAGTATTTT.

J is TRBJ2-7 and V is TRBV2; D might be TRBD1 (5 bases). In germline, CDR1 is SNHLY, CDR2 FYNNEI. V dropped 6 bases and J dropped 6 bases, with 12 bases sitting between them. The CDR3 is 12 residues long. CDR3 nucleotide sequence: TGTGCCAGCAGCCAGGGAATAAGCGAGCAGTACTTC. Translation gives CASSQGISEQYF.

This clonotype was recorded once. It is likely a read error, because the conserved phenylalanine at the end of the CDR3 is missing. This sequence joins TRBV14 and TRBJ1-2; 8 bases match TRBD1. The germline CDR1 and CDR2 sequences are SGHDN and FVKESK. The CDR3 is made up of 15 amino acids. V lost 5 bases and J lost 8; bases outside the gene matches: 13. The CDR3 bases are TGTGCCAGCAGCTCGCGGACAGGGCCTCTCAGCGGCTACACCCTC. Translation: CASSSRTGPLSGYTL.

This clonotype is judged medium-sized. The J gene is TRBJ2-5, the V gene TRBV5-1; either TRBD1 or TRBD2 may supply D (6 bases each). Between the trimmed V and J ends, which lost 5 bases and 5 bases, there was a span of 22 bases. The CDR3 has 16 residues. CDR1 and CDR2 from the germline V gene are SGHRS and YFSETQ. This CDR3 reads CASSRGSGAFRETQYF. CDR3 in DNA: TGCGCCAGCAGTCGGGGGTCAGGGGCGTTTCGGGAGACCCAGTACTTC.

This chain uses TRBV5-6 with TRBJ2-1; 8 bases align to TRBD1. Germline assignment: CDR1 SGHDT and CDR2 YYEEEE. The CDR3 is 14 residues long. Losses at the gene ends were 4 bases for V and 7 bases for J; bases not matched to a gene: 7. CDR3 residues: CASSLRQGRNEQFF. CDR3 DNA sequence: TGTGCCAGCAGCCTCCGACAGGGGAGAAATGAGCAGTTCTTC. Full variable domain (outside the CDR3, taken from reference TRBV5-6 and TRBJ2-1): DAGVTQSPTHLIKTRGQQVTLRCSPKSGHDTVSWYQQALGQGPQFIFQYYEEEERQRGNFPDRFSGHQFPNYSSELNVNALLLGDSALYLCASSLRQGRNEQFFGPGTRLTVL.

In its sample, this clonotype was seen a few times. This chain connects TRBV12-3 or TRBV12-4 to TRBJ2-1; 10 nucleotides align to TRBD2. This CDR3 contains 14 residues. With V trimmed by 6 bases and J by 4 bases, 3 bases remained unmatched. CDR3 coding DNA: TGTGCCAGCAGCCGGACTAGCGGATACAATGAGCAGTTCTTC. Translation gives CASSRTSGYNEQFF.